This T cell receptor (beta chain) was identified in a study of Graves' ophthalmopathy and Graves' hyperthyroidism. The study, taken as a whole, reports: Between ophthalmopathy and stable hyperthyroidism, a 13-signature model drew a separation with just over 85% sensitivity and less than 83% specificity. The model's prediction of ophthalmopathy progression had about 70% sensitivity and 72% to 85% specificity.

Ten or more counts support this clonotype. Antigen: not known. Clinicians diagnosed using symptoms, serum thyroxine, TRAb, thyroid ultrasound and orbital computed tomography. TCR beta CDR3 regions were amplified from RNA transcripts. An opening RT-PCR round employed HTBI primers and preceded a second-round multiplex PCR. TCRdb fed the multiplex PCR reads into MiXCR, producing one record per CDR3 protein. In the table there are just over 400,000 distinct CDR3 sequences, over 20% of which are singletons. The CDR3 sequence is 14 residues long. Germline assignment: CDR1 SGHRS and CDR2 YFSETQ. The V and J ends lost 5 bases and 0 bases respectively, with 12 bases between them.

The clonotype comes from a woman between 18 and 29 years old with stable Graves' hyperthyroidism. The sequencing sample was made of peripheral blood. The chain is built from TRBV5-1 and TRBJ2-7; D uncertain. This chain's CDR3 is CASSLDTHSYEQYF. The DNA of the CDR3 is TGCGCCAGCAGTCTCGACACGCACTCCTACGAGCAGTACTTC.